This TCR beta chain was captured in a study of cytomegalovirus exposure and HLA in healthy donors. The PCR made use of 60 Vbeta and 13 Jbeta primers. Libraries were prepared by immunoSEQ multiplex PCR; TCRdb keeps only in-frame clonotypes and omits some of them. Seen here are 150,000 to 200,000 clones, around four fifths observed once, and the top ten hold approximately 1.3%. Germline V lookup: CDR1 SGHNT, CDR2 YYREEE (reference sequence). V was trimmed by 5 bases and J by 0 bases, leaving 15 bases between them. The CDR3 covers 15 residues. Findings of the study overall: Previously analyzed data showed that most TCR beta V segments were productive at a frequency of about 87% or about 30%. Analysis performed later showed TCR beta chains linked to HLA being more clonally expanded than equally common others.

This clone appeared a few times. Its antigen is undetermined. The receptor was isolated from a man aged 25-45 years in good health and CMV-seronegative. The chain recombines TRBV5-4 with TRBJ2-7, with D perhaps TRBD1 (5 bases). The source material was PBMCs. In DNA form, the CDR3 reads TGTGCCAGCAGAAATCAGGGAACCAGCTCCTACGAGCAGTACTTC. As protein: CASRNQGTSSYEQYF.